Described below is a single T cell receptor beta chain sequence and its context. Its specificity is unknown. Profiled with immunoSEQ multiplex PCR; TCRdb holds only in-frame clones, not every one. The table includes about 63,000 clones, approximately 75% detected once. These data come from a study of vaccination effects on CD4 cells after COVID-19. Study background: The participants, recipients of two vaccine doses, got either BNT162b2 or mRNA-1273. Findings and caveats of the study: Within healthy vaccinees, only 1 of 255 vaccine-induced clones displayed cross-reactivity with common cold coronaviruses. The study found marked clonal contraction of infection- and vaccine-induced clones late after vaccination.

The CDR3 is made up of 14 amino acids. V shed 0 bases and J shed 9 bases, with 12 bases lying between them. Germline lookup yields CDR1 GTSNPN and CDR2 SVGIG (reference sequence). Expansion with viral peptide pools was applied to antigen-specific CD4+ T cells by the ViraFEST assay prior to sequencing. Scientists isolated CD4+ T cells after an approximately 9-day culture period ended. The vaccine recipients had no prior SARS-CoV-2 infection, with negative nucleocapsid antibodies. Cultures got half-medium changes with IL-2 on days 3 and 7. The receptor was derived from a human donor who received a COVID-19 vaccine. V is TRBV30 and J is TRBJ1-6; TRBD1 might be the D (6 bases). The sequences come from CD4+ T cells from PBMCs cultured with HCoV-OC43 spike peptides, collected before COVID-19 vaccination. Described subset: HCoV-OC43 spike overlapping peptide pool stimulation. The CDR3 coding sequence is TGTGCCTGGAGTGTACGGGGGGGCTTTTCACCCCTCCACTTT. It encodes CAWSVRGGFSPLHF.